Described below is a single TCR beta chain sequence and its context. Each donor had around 9.8 milliliters of peripheral blood drawn. Primers used in a second PCR of roughly 6 to 12 cycles were a sample-barcoded 5' primer and a J-beta primer mix. In TCRdb, the 5' RACE reads were re-called with MiXCR into one record per CDR3 protein. Altogether over 1,500,000 distinct CDR3 sequences are present, about 39% being singletons, with the ten largest covering about 21%. The sample comes from a study of blood T cells in healthy people across ages. Across the study: Capture by template switching was about one barcoded beta molecule per two T cells.

The CDR3 consists of 15 residues. The ends were cut back, 10 bases at V and 3 bases at J, with 21 bases in the middle. In germline, CDR1 is SGHTA, CDR2 FQGNSA. The rearrangement uses TRBV7-2 and TRBJ1-1; D not certain. Sample: blood. The sequence was obtained from a human donor in good health. CDR3 coding DNA: TGTGCCACCACTGATAGGCGGGGTGCAGACACTGAAGCTTTCTTT. Its translation is CATTDRRGADTEAFF.